The 31 T cell receptor beta chains given below trace back to one sample, sequenced in a study of T cell changes during pregnancy in multiple sclerosis (dated by TCRdb to about 2019). The library was obtained by the immunoSEQ multiplex PCR assay. The table comes from immuneACCESS by way of TCRdb, which keeps in-frame sequences with V and J called. Part of the clones is missing from these tables; in studies checked, under half for an unresolved V gene and the rest for unknown reasons. Counted in this sample were roughly 110,000 clones; around 93% of them appeared once. The ten largest clones take up roughly 1.5% of the sample. The sample was peripheral blood, taken after pregnancy. The receptors derive from a female donor with multiple sclerosis, enrolled in a pregnancy study.

The V call is TRBV6-5, the J call TRBJ1-5; D is unclear. The CDR3 length is 13 residues. Per germline, CDR1 MNHEY and CDR2 SVGAGI. V was pared by 2 bases and J by 2 bases, with 4 bases between. The CDR3 DNA sequence: TGTGCCAGCAGTTACGGAGGCAATCAGCCCCAGCATTTT. Translated: CASSYGGNQPQHF.

The chain has TRBV10-2 and TRBJ1-4; 7 bases align to TRBD1. The CDR3 covers 15 residues. V lost 2 bases and J lost 4; bases outside the gene matches: 4. Germline-derived CDR1 and CDR2 are WSHSY and SAAADI. CDR3 residues: CASSERAGGNEKLFF. DNA of the CDR3: TGCGCCAGCAGTGAGCGGGCAGGGGGTAATGAAAAACTGTTTTTT.

The chain joins TRBV5-1 to TRBJ2-3; 7 positions match TRBD2. This CDR3 comprises 22 residues. Unmatched junction bases numbered 26, after V lost 3 bases and J lost 1 base. Germline values: CDR1 SGHRS, CDR2 YFSETQ. CDR3 DNA: TGCGCCAGCAGCTCCCCCAGGTGGCTAGCGGAGACAACCCTCTTTGGCACAGATACGCAGTATTTT. Translation: CASSSPRWLAETTLFGTDTQYF.

V gene TRBV19 combines with J gene TRBJ1-2, with 8 bases lining up with TRBD1. The V segment lost 7 bases and the J segment 7 bases; nucleotides outside the gene matches: 5. CDR3 length: 12 residues. Germline V gives CDR1 LNHDA, CDR2 SQIVND (reference sequence). The CDR3 region is CASKQGALGYTF. The DNA for the CDR3 is TGTGCCAGTAAGCAGGGGGCGCTTGGCTACACCTTC.

CDR3 residues: CASSLECEEVHSTGELFF. DNA for the CDR3: TGTGCCAGCAGCTTAGAGTGTGAGGAGGTTCATAGTACCGGGGAGCTGTTTTTT. This sequence joins TRBV11-3 and TRBJ2-2, with a weak D call TRBD2 (5 bases). Per the germline V gene, CDR1 is SGHNT and CDR2 is YENEEA. The ends were cut back, 0 bases at V and 5 bases at J, with 19 bases in the middle. The CDR3 consists of 18 residues.

The J gene is TRBJ1-1, the V gene TRBV5-1, with no clear D. V dropped 4 bases and J dropped 5 bases, with 18 bases sitting between them. This CDR3 comprises 15 residues. Per germline, CDR1 SGHRS and CDR2 YFSETQ. The DNA of the CDR3 is TGCGCCAGCAGCCCCCGGGAGGGAGGGTCGACTGAAGCTTTCTTT. Encoded protein: CASSPREGGSTEAFF.

This sequence joins TRBV5-6 and TRBJ2-1; TRBD2 is a possible D gene (6 bases). This CDR3 has 15 residues. V was trimmed by 6 bases and J by 12 bases, leaving 25 bases between them. In germline, CDR1 is SGHDT, CDR2 YYEEEE. Here the CDR3 reads CASNPKQTGRSAQFF. Written as DNA, the CDR3 is TGTGCCAGCAATCCGAAGCAAACGGGGAGGTCGGCGCAGTTCTTC.

The V and J genes are TRBV6-1 and TRBJ2-3; 8 bases agree with TRBD1. Germline lookup yields CDR1 MNHNS and CDR2 SASEGT. This CDR3 contains 14 residues. V was clipped by 10 bases and J by 4 bases; unmatched bases: 10. This chain's CDR3 is CATGGQFKADTQYF. The CDR3 nucleotides read TGTGCCACAGGGGGCCAATTCAAGGCAGATACGCAGTATTTT.

This chain connects TRBV7-9 to TRBJ2-7; D not resolved. The CDR3 spans 11 residues. Between the trimmed V and J ends, which lost 5 bases and 7 bases, there was a span of 9 bases. Germline assignment: CDR1 SEHNR and CDR2 FQNEAQ (reference sequence). The CDR3 region is CASSLFWEQYF. DNA for the CDR3: TGTGCCAGCAGCCTATTTTGGGAGCAGTACTTC.

This chain uses TRBV9 with TRBJ1-2; 7 nucleotides align to TRBD1. V lost 5 bases to trimming and J lost 4 bases; unmatched junction nucleotides: 8. The germline V gene encodes CDR1 SGDLS and CDR2 YYNGEE. CDR3 size: 14 residues. The DNA for the CDR3 is TGTGCCAGCAGTACAGGGGACTCGATCTATGGCTACACCTTC. As protein: CASSTGDSIYGYTF.

The chain couples TRBV18 to TRBJ1-2, with 7 bases that match TRBD1. The V segment lost 2 bases and the J segment 6 bases; nucleotides outside the gene matches: 6. Germline CDR1 is KGHSH and CDR2 is LQKENI. This CDR3 has 14 amino acids. The DNA for the CDR3 is TGTGCCAGCTCACCAAGCCCAGACAGGGATGGCTACACCTTC. It specifies CASSPSPDRDGYTF. The complete variable domain, with remaining parts taken from reference TRBV18 and TRBJ1-2, reads NAGVMQNPRHLVRRRGQEARLRCSPMKGHSHVYWYRQLPEEGLKFMVYLQKENIIDESGMPKERFSAEFPKEGPSILRIQQVVRGDSAAYFCASSPSPDRDGYTFGSGTRLTVV.

The chain joins TRBV19 to TRBJ2-2; a weak D match, TRBD2 (6 bases). This CDR3 has 14 amino acids. The V end lost 8 bases, the J end lost 3 bases, and 13 bases lay between the germline ends. Per the germline V gene, CDR1 is LNHDA and CDR2 is SQIVND (reference sequence). CDR3 in amino acids: CASSDRGDTGELFF. The CDR3 DNA reads as TGTGCCAGTTCCGATCGCGGGGACACCGGGGAGCTGTTTTTT. The complete variable domain, with remaining parts taken from reference TRBV19 and TRBJ2-2, reads DGGITQSPKYLFRKEGQNVTLSCEQNLNHDAMYWYRQDPGQGLRLIYYSQIVNDFQKGDIAEGYSVSREKKESFPLTVTSAQKNPTAFYLCASSDRGDTGELFFGEGSRLTVL.

The rearrangement joins TRBV29-1 to TRBJ1-1, with TRBD1 matching over 11 bases. The trim removed 6 bases at V and 2 bases at J, leaving 2 bases unmatched. Germline V gene data show CDR1 as SQVTM and CDR2 as ANQGSEA. The CDR3 totals 13 residues. As DNA, the CDR3 is TGCAGCGTAGGGACAGGGGGAAACACTGAAGCTTTCTTT. Translation: CSVGTGGNTEAFF.

CDR3 in amino acids: CASRLAGGSGNTEAFF. The CDR3 nucleotides are TGTGCCTCTAGGTTGGCGGGGGGCAGTGGGAACACTGAAGCTTTCTTT. The genes are TRBV7-2 and TRBJ1-1; D is perhaps TRBD1 (6 bases). The CDR3 is made up of 16 amino acids. Trimming shortened V by 11 bases and J by 1 base, and 23 bases separated the two germline ends. Germline V lookup: CDR1 SGHTA, CDR2 FQGNSA.

This rearrangement joins TRBV5-1 to TRBJ1-2, with a weak D call TRBD1 (6 bases). Germline CDR1 and CDR2: SGHRS and YFSETQ. The V and J ends lost 5 bases and 4 bases respectively, with 12 bases between them. CDR3 length equals 13 residues. The CDR3 DNA reads as TGCGCCAGCAGTTTTGGGGGCGGCTATGGCTACACCTTC. Protein product: CASSFGGGYGYTF.

This sequence joins TRBV5-4 and TRBJ2-3; D is uncertain. The ends were cut back, 2 bases at V and 6 bases at J, with 16 bases in the middle. CDR1 is SGHNT and CDR2 is YYREEE in the germline V gene (reference sequence). CDR3 length: 15 residues. The CDR3 DNA reads as TGTGCCAGCAGCTTAACTCCCGCTAGAACGGATACGCAGTATTTT. Amino acid sequence: CASSLTPARTDTQYF.

This chain joins TRBV7-9 and TRBJ1-5; D unclear. V lost 9 bases and J 1 base, leaving 7 bases between the germline ends. The germline V gene encodes CDR1 SEHNR and CDR2 FQNEAQ (reference sequence). The CDR3 sequence is 12 residues long. CDR3 nucleotides: TGTGCCAGTGGGAGGAGCAATCAGCCCCAGCATTTT. This encodes CASGRSNQPQHF.

V and J are TRBV10-3 and TRBJ2-1; D unclear. The CDR3 contains 15 residues. In germline, CDR1 is ENHRY, CDR2 SYGVKD. Trimming removed 6 bases at V and 0 bases at J, with 12 bases between. This CDR3 reads CAIRNSNSSYNEQFF. The CDR3 bases are TGTGCCATCAGGAACAGCAATAGCTCCTACAATGAGCAGTTCTTC.

The chain has TRBV10-2 and TRBJ2-3, with D perhaps TRBD2 (6 bases). The CDR3 contains 15 residues. CDR1 is WSHSY, CDR2 SAAADI, per germline. Trimming pared 0 bases from V and 9 bases from J, leaving 16 bases between. The CDR3 DNA reads as TGCGCCAGCAGTGAGTCCCCGCGGGGTTTATACACGCAGTATTTT. Amino acid sequence: CASSESPRGLYTQYF.

This clone was found once. The chain joins TRBV6-1 to TRBJ2-1, with 9 bases lining up with TRBD2. Germline lookup yields CDR1 MNHNS and CDR2 SASEGT. This CDR3 region has 17 residues. The ends lost 2 bases at V and 7 bases at J; junction bases unmatched: 12. CDR3 nucleotide sequence: TGTGCCAGCAGTGAACTTTTGGGTGGGACTAGCCGTAATGAGCAGTTCTTC. Translating gives CASSELLGGTSRNEQFF.

The CDR3 nucleotides are TGTGCCAGCAGTGGCCTGGCCAACACTGAAGCTTTCTTT. Amino acid sequence: CASSGLANTEAFF. This chain connects TRBV2 to TRBJ1-1; no definite D call. The germline gives CDR1 SNHLY, CDR2 FYNNEI. V shed 4 bases and J shed 2 bases, with 8 bases lying between them. The CDR3 is 13 amino acids.

This clone was counted between two and nine times. The CDR3 is CASSYSTAATEAFF. Written as DNA, the CDR3 is TGTGCCAGCAGTTACTCGACTGCCGCAACTGAAGCTTTCTTT. V and J are TRBV6-5 and TRBJ1-1, with D uncertain. Looked up from germline, CDR1 is MNHEY and CDR2 is SVGAGI. V lost 0 bases and J lost 5, with 10 bases in between. The CDR3 runs to 14 residues.

V is TRBV19 and J is TRBJ1-3, with D possibly matching TRBD1 (5 bases). Trimming cost V 3 bases and J 0 bases, with 12 bases left between them. Germline loops: CDR1 LNHDA, CDR2 SQIVND (reference sequence). The CDR3 contains 16 residues. The DNA of the CDR3 is TGTGCCAGTAGTATTTCCGACAGAGTCTCTGGAAACACCATATATTTT. Residues: CASSISDRVSGNTIYF.

The chain employs TRBV2 and TRBJ2-5; D is possibly TRBD2 (6 bases). V was clipped by 11 bases and J by 1 base, with 20 bases between them. The CDR3 runs to 15 residues. The germline gives CDR1 SNHLY, CDR2 FYNNEI. CDR3 sequence reads: CAGRDSRLGQETQYF. The CDR3 nucleotides read TGTGCCGGCCGAGACAGTCGACTAGGCCAAGAGACCCAGTACTTC.

This sequence joins TRBV6-5 and TRBJ1-2; TRBD1 aligns across 7 bases. V lost 4 bases to trimming and J lost 6 bases; unmatched junction nucleotides: 8. Germline loops: CDR1 MNHEY, CDR2 SVGAGI. This CDR3 comprises 14 residues. CDR3 sequence reads: CASSSPGQYNGYTF. The CDR3 DNA reads TGTGCCAGCAGTTCCCCGGGACAGTATAATGGCTACACCTTC.

The chain joins TRBV27 to TRBJ2-1; 8 bases agree with TRBD2. This CDR3 has 18 amino acids. Germline loops: CDR1 MNHEY, CDR2 SMNVEV (reference sequence). The V and J ends lost 3 bases and 7 bases, in that order; junction bases with no gene match: 17. In nucleotides, the CDR3 is TGTGCCAGCAGTTTGTTTATGGGGCGGGGGGCCTCCTGGAATGAGCAGTTCTTC. This codes for CASSLFMGRGASWNEQFF.

The gene calls are TRBV5-5 and TRBJ1-2, with a tentative D call TRBD1 (6 bases). Germline V gives CDR1 SGHKS, CDR2 YYEKEE (reference sequence). The V end lost 5 bases, the J end lost 1 base, and 15 bases lay between the germline ends. The CDR3 consists of 15 residues. CDR3 sequence reads: CASREGGGINYGYTF. The CDR3 DNA follows: TGTGCCAGCAGGGAAGGGGGGGGAATTAACTATGGCTACACCTTC.

The chain employs TRBV27 and TRBJ2-3; 10 bases match TRBD2. In germline, CDR1 is MNHEY, CDR2 SMNVEV (reference sequence). The CDR3 length is 16 residues. Trimming removed 6 bases from V and 3 bases from J; junction bases left unmatched: 9. The CDR3 loop reads CASSPSSGRVTDTQYF. For the CDR3, the DNA is TGTGCCAGCAGCCCCTCCAGCGGGAGGGTGACAGATACGCAGTATTTT.

The chain recombines TRBV28 with TRBJ2-4, with 11 nucleotides matching TRBD2. The CDR3 has 17 residues. The junction had 8 bases not matched to a gene; V was cut back by 2 bases and J by 5 bases. In germline, CDR1 is MDHEN, CDR2 SYDVKM. Here the CDR3 DNA reads TGTGCCAGCAGTTTACCCCGGGGTAGCGGGAGGGAAAACATTCAGTACTTC. Its translation is CASSLPRGSGRENIQYF.

V is TRBV5-1 and J is TRBJ2-2; 8 nucleotides align to TRBD2. Germline CDR1 and CDR2: SGHRS and YFSETQ. The CDR3 consists of 15 residues. Trimming removed 2 bases from V and 6 bases from J; junction bases left unmatched: 6. The CDR3 nucleotides read TGCGCCAGCAGCTTAACAGCGGGAGATGCCGGGGAGCTGTTTTTT. Residues: CASSLTAGDAGELFF.

This rearrangement joins TRBV10-1 to TRBJ2-1; no definite D call. There are 13 residues in the CDR3. Between the trimmed V and J ends, which lost 11 bases and 4 bases, there was a span of 15 bases. CDR1 and CDR2 (germline): WNHNN, SYGVQD (reference sequence). The CDR3 region has the DNA TGCGCCCCCGAGGCGGAACTATACAATGAGCAGTTCTTC. Its protein is CAPEAELYNEQFF.